The 20 T cell receptor beta chains below were found in one sample sequenced in a study of CD8 T cells in Susac syndrome (dated by TCRdb to between 2018 and 2021). Libraries came from the immunoSEQ multiplex PCR assay. RNA was extracted using the RNeasy kit, and roughly 0.5 to 1 ug of the RNA was reverse transcribed with random hexamers. TCRdb itself trimmed the public reads at Q25 with fastp, ran MiXCR and retained productive beta chains. Here each entry gathers all rows of one CDR3 protein and keeps the most common genes and DNA. Counted in this sample were some 150,000 distinct CDR3 sequences; 94% of them appeared once. The ten most abundant clones make up more than 0.065% of the sample. The sequenced sample was CD4+ T cells from PBMCs. The receptors here all came from a human donor in good health.

J is TRBJ2-7 and V is TRBV15; D not resolved. V was trimmed by 0 bases and J by 4 bases, leaving 13 bases between them. There are 15 residues in the CDR3. Germline V lookup: CDR1 LNHNV, CDR2 YYDKDF (reference sequence). The CDR3 loop is CATSRDPGSTYEQYF. CDR3 nucleotide sequence: TGTGCCACCAGCAGAGATCCGGGCTCCACGTACGAGCAGTACTTC.

The chain has TRBV15 and TRBJ2-7; possible D gene TRBD2, 6 bases. CDR3 length: 15 residues. Per the germline V gene, CDR1 is LNHNV and CDR2 is YYDKDF (reference sequence). With 0 bases removed from V and 3 bases from J, the gap between germline ends came to 12 bases. The CDR3, as DNA: TGTGCCACCAGCAGAGATAGAGGAGGGATCTACGAGCAGTACTTC. Protein sequence: CATSRDRGGIYEQYF.

This chain links TRBV20-1 with TRBJ2-2, with a weak D call TRBD2 (6 bases). The germline V and J ends were trimmed by 5 bases and 5 bases, with 18 bases remaining between them. CDR3 length: 15 residues. Germline-derived CDR1 and CDR2 are DFQATT and SNEGSKA (reference sequence). The CDR3 spells CSARPGRGGTGELFF. The CDR3, as DNA: TGCAGTGCTCGTCCGGGGCGGGGAGGAACCGGGGAGCTGTTTTTT.

The chain combines TRBV20-1 with TRBJ2-2; TRBD1 aligns across 8 bases. The CDR3 spans 15 residues. The V and J ends lost 4 bases and 5 bases, in that order; junction bases with no gene match: 9. Germline V gene lookup returns CDR1 DFQATT and CDR2 SNEGSKA (reference sequence). The CDR3: CSATRGTGKTGELFF. The CDR3 DNA sequence: TGCAGTGCTACCCGAGGGACAGGCAAAACCGGGGAGCTGTTTTTT.

This chain uses TRBV30 with TRBJ1-2, with TRBD1 identical over 9 bases. CDR1 is GTSNPN and CDR2 is SVGIG in the germline V gene (reference sequence). V trimming: 0 bases; J trimming: 1 base; junction bases outside the gene matches: 9. The length of the CDR3 is 17 residues. CDR3 in amino acids: CAWSVPGQGTDNYGYTF. The CDR3 DNA sequence: TGTGCCTGGAGTGTCCCGGGACAGGGCACCGATAACTATGGCTACACCTTC. The variable domain in full, with the rest retrieved from reference TRBV30 and TRBJ1-2, is SQTIHQWPATLVQPVGSPLSLECTVEGTSNPNLYWYRQAAGRGLQLLFYSVGIGQISSEVPQNLSASRPQDRQFILSSKKLLLSDSGFYLCAWSVPGQGTDNYGYTFGSGTRLTVV.

The chain combines TRBV30 with TRBJ2-1; a possible D gene is TRBD2 (6 bases). The CDR3 totals 14 residues. Germline CDR1 and CDR2: GTSNPN and SVGIG (reference sequence). Trimming removed 0 bases from V and 9 bases from J, with 15 bases in between. CDR3 protein: CAWSVGGKSGEQFF. CDR3 nucleotides: TGTGCCTGGAGTGTCGGCGGGAAATCGGGTGAGCAGTTCTTC.

CDR3 protein: CASSKPGRYEQYF. CDR3 in DNA: TGTGCCAGTAGTAAACCAGGAAGGTACGAGCAGTACTTC. The chain has TRBV19 and TRBJ2-7; D not certain. Germline V gene sequence: CDR1 LNHDA, CDR2 SQIVND (reference sequence). The CDR3 covers 13 residues. Deletions cut 4 bases from V and 4 bases from J, with 11 bases between.

The rearrangement joins TRBV4-1 to TRBJ2-1; 9 bases map to TRBD2. The CDR3 totals 17 residues. Germline values: CDR1 MGHRA, CDR2 YSYEKL. V lost 1 base and J lost 5; bases outside the gene matches: 9. As DNA, the CDR3 is TGCGCCAGCAGCCAAGGTCTGACTAGCGGCTCGAACAATGAGCAGTTCTTC. As protein: CASSQGLTSGSNNEQFF.

The rearrangement uses TRBV20-1 and TRBJ2-7; TRBD1 aligns across 10 bases. This CDR3 spans 14 amino acids. From germline, CDR1 is DFQATT and CDR2 SNEGSKA (reference sequence). V dropped 6 bases and J dropped 4; count of bases not matched to a gene: 9. CDR3 sequence reads: CSAPFPGQGYEQYF. For the CDR3, the DNA is TGCAGTGCCCCCTTCCCGGGACAGGGGTACGAGCAGTACTTC.

The V gene is TRBV30, the J gene TRBJ2-5; D remains ambiguous. The CDR3 is 12 amino acids. Germline V CDR1 and CDR2: GTSNPN, SVGIG (reference sequence). V was pared by 4 bases and J by 5 bases, with 11 bases between. CDR3: CAWTKPQETQYF. In DNA, the CDR3 is TGTGCCTGGACTAAACCCCAGGAGACCCAGTACTTC.

The rearrangement uses TRBV15 and TRBJ1-4; TRBD1 agrees at 9 bases. The CDR3 spans 13 residues. V lost 0 bases and J lost 17; bases outside the gene matches: 7. Germline V gene sequence: CDR1 LNHNV, CDR2 YYDKDF (reference sequence). The CDR3 nucleotides read TGTGCCACCAGCAGAGATTTCGGACAGGGGCCCTTTTTT. It is translated as CATSRDFGQGPFF. The full variable domain, completed using reference TRBV15 and TRBJ1-4, is DAMVIQNPRYQVTQFGKPVTLSCSQTLNHNVMYWYQQKSSQAPKLLFHYYDKDFNNEADTPDNFQSRRPNTSFCFLDIRSPGLGDTAMYLCATSRDFGQGPFFGSGTQLSVL.

The chain combines TRBV6-6 with TRBJ1-2; 7 nucleotides agree with TRBD1. The CDR3 totals 14 residues. Unmatched junction bases numbered 9, after V lost 7 bases and J lost 4 bases. Per germline, CDR1 MNHNY and CDR2 SVGAGI (reference sequence). This CDR3 is CASTDREFIYGYTF. The CDR3 region has the DNA TGTGCCAGCACCGACAGGGAATTTATCTATGGCTACACCTTC.

The chain has TRBV5-4 and TRBJ2-3, with TRBD2 matching over 7 bases. CDR1 is SGHNT, CDR2 YYREEE, per germline (reference sequence). V lost 1 base and J lost 2; bases outside the gene matches: 7. The CDR3 loop spans 16 amino acids. The CDR3 loop reads CASSLSLGGDTDTQYF. In DNA form, the CDR3 reads TGTGCCAGCAGCTTGAGTCTGGGAGGGGACACAGATACGCAGTATTTT.

In this sample, this clonotype turned up once. This rearrangement joins TRBV30 to TRBJ2-3, with 9 nucleotides matching TRBD1. Germline V CDR1 and CDR2: GTSNPN, SVGIG (reference sequence). The CDR3 loop spans 14 amino acids. V lost 6 bases to trimming and J lost 1 base; unmatched junction nucleotides: 5. CDR3: CACQGDRGTDTQYF. The CDR3 DNA is TGTGCCTGTCAGGGGGACAGGGGCACAGATACGCAGTATTTT.

V gene TRBV3-1 combines with J gene TRBJ1-1, with D perhaps TRBD1 (6 bases). The CDR3 length is 13 residues. CDR1 and CDR2 from the germline V gene are LGHDT and YNNKEL (reference sequence). V was shortened by 8 bases and J by 1 base, with 11 bases between the two germline ends. In DNA form, the CDR3 reads TGTGCCAGCTGGGGGCATCCGAACACTGAAGCTTTCTTT. Amino acids: CASWGHPNTEAFF.

The V and J genes are TRBV2 and TRBJ1-2; D is possibly TRBD1 (5 bases). V lost 0 bases and J lost 8, with 19 bases in between. The CDR3 covers 16 residues. The germline gives CDR1 SNHLY, CDR2 FYNNEI. Written as DNA, the CDR3 is TGTGCCAGCAGTGAAGCGGGGGGGAGGCGCTTTCGGGGCTACACCTTC. Translated, it gives CASSEAGGRRFRGYTF.

This clonotype has a single count. This CDR3 reads CASSLAASDEQYF. The DNA of the CDR3 is TGCGCCAGCAGCTTGGCGGCTTCCGATGAGCAGTACTTC. The V gene is TRBV5-1, the J gene TRBJ2-7; D gene uncertain. Germline loops: CDR1 SGHRS, CDR2 YFSETQ. The CDR3 covers 13 residues. V was cut by 0 bases and J by 7 bases, with 11 bases left in between.

The V gene is TRBV2, the J gene TRBJ1-2, with D possibly being TRBD1 (5 bases). V lost 7 bases to trimming and J lost 4 bases, with 16 bases between them. Germline-derived CDR1 and CDR2 are SNHLY and FYNNEI. The CDR3 sequence is 14 residues long. The CDR3 region is CASTENRSRYGYTF. The DNA of the CDR3 is TGTGCCAGCACCGAAAACAGGTCACGCTATGGCTACACCTTC.

The V gene is TRBV2, the J gene TRBJ1-2, with TRBD1 matching over 9 bases. V lost 5 bases and J lost 4; bases outside the gene matches: 5. Germline V gives CDR1 SNHLY, CDR2 FYNNEI. There are 14 residues in the CDR3. The chain's CDR3 is CASSTGGAFYGYTF. As DNA, the CDR3 is TGTGCCAGCAGTACAGGGGGCGCTTTCTATGGCTACACCTTC.

This clonotype was observed once. J is TRBJ2-3 and V is TRBV3-1, with D possibly matching TRBD1 (5 bases). This CDR3 contains 16 residues. The V end lost 1 base, the J end lost 4 bases, and 15 bases lay between the germline ends. The germline gives CDR1 LGHDT, CDR2 YNNKEL (reference sequence). CDR3 in amino acids: CASSQVGKGAADTQYF. The CDR3 coding sequence is TGTGCCAGCAGCCAAGTAGGTAAAGGGGCGGCAGATACGCAGTATTTT.